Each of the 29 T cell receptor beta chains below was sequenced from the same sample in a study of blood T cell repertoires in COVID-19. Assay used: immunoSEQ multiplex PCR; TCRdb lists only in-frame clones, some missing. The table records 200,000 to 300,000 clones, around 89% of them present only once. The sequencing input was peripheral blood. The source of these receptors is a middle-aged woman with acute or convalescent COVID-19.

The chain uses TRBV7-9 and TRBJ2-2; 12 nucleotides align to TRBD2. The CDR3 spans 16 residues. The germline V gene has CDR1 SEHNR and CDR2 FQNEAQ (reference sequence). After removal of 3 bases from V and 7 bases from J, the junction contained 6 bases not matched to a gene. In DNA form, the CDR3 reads TGTGCCAGCAGCTTTCTAGCGGGGGGGCCGAACGGGGAGCTGTTTTTT. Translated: CASSFLAGGPNGELFF.

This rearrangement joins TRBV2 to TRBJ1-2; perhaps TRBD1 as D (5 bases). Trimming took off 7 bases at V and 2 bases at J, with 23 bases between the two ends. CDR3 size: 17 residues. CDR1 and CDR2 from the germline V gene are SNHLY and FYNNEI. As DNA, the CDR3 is TGTGCCAGCACCCCTGTGGGGGGACCGGAGAAAAACTATGGCTACACCTTC. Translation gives CASTPVGGPEKNYGYTF.

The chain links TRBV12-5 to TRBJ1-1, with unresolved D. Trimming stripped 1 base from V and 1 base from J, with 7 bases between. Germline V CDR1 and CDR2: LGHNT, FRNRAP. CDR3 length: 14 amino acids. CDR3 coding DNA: TGTGCTAGTGGTTTGGGGCTAGGGAACACTGAAGCTTTCTTT. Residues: CASGLGLGNTEAFF. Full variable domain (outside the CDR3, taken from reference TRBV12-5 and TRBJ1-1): DARVTQTPRHKVTEMGQEVTMRCQPILGHNTVFWYRQTMMQGLELLAYFRNRAPLDDSGMPKDRFSAEMPDATLATLKIQPSEPRDSAVYFCASGLGLGNTEAFFGQGTRLTVV.

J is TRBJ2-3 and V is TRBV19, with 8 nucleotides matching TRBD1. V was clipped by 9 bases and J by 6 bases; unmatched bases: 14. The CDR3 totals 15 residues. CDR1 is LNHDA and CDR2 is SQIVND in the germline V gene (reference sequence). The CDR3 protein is CASCPLQGGRDTQYF. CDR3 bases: TGTGCCAGCTGCCCGTTACAGGGGGGAAGGGATACGCAGTATTTT.

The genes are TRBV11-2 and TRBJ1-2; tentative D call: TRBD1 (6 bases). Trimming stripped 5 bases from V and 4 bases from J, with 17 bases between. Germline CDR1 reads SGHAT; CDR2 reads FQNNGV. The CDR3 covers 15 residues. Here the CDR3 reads CASSPRGGGTYGYTF. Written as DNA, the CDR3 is TGTGCCAGCAGCCCCAGAGGGGGGGGGACCTATGGCTACACCTTC.

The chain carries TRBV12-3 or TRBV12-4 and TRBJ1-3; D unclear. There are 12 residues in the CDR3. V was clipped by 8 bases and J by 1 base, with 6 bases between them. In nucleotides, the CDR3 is TGTGCCAGCCTTGTGTCTGGAAACACCATATATTTT. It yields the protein CASLVSGNTIYF.

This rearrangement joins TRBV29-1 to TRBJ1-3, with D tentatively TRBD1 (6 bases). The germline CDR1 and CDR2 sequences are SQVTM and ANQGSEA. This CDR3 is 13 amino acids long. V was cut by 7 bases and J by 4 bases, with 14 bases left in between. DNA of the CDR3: TGCAGCGAATTCGACAGGCTAGGAAACACCATATATTTT. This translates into CSEFDRLGNTIYF.

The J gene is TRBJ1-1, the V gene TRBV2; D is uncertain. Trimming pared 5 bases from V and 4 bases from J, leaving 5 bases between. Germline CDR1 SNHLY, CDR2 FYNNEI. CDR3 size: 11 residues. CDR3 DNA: TGTGCCAGCAGTCCCGTCACTGAAGCTTTCTTT. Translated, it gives CASSPVTEAFF.

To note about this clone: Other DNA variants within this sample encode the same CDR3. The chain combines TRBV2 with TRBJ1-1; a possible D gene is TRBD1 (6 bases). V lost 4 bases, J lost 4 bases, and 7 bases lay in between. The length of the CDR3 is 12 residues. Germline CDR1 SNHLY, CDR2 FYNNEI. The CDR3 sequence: CASSVQGTEAFF. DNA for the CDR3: TGTGCCAGCAGTGTACAGGGCACTGAAGCTTTCTTT. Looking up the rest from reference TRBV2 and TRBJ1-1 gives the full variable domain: EPEVTQTPSHQVTQMGQEVILRCVPISNHLYFYWYRQILGQKVEFLVSFYNNEISEKSEIFDDQFSVERPDGSNFTLKIRSTKLEDSAMYFCASSVQGTEAFFGQGTRLTVV.

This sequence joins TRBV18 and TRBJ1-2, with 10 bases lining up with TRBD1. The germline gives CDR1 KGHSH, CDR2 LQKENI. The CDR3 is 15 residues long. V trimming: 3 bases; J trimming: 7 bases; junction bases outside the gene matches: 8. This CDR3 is CASSPTGTGDFGYTF. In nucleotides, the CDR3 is TGTGCCAGCTCACCGACCGGGACAGGGGATTTTGGCTACACCTTC.

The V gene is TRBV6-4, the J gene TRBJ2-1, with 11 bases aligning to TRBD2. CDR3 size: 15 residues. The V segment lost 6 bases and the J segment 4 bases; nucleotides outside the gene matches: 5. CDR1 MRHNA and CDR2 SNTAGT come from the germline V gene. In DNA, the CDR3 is TGTGCCAGCAGCGAAACTAGCGGGGGATACAATGAGCAGTTCTTC. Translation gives CASSETSGGYNEQFF.

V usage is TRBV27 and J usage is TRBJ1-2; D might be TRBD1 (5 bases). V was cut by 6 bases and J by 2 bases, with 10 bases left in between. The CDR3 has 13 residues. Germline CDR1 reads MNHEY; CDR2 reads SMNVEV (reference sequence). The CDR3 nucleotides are TGTGCCAGCAGCCCGCAGGGAAACTATGGCTACACCTTC. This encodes CASSPQGNYGYTF.

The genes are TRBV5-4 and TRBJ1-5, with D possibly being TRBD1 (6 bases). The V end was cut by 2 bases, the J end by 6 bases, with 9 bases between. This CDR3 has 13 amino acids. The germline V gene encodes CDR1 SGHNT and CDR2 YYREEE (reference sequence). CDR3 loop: CASSLGGSQPQHF. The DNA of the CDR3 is TGTGCCAGCAGCTTAGGGGGTTCTCAGCCCCAGCATTTT.

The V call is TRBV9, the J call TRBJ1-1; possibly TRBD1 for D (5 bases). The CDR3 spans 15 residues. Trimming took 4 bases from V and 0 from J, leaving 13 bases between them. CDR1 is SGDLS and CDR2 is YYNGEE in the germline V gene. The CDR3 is CASSPAVDMNTEAFF. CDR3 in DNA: TGTGCCAGCAGCCCCGCAGTGGACATGAACACTGAAGCTTTCTTT.

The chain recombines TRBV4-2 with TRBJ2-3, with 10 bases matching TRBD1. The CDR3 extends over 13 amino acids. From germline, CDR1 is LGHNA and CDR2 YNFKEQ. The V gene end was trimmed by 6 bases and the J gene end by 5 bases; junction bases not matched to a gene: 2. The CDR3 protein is CASSRDRGDTQYF. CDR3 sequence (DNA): TGTGCCAGCAGTCGGGACAGGGGAGATACGCAGTATTTT.

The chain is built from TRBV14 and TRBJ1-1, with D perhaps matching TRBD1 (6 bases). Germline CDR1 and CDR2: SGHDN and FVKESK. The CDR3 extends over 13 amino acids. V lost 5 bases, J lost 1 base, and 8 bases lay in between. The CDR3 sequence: CASSGQWNTEAFF. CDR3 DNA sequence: TGTGCCAGCAGCGGACAGTGGAACACTGAAGCTTTCTTT. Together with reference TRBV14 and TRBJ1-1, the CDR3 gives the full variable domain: EAGVTQFPSHSVIEKGQTVTLRCDPISGHDNLYWYRRVMGKEIKFLLHFVKESKQDESGMPNNRFLAERTGGTYSTLKVQPAELEDSGVYFCASSGQWNTEAFFGQGTRLTVV.

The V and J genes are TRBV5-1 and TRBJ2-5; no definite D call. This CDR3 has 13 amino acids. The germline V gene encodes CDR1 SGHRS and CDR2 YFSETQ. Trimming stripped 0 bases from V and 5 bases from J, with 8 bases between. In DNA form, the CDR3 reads TGCGCCAGCAGCTTGGATAATGAGGAGACCCAGTACTTC. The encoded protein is CASSLDNEETQYF.

The DNA for the CDR3 is TGTGCCAGCTCCAACCTGGGGGGGCGGGACGAGCAGTACGTC. Its protein product is CASSNLGGRDEQYV. The V gene is TRBV18, the J gene TRBJ2-7; tentatively, D is TRBD2 (7 bases). CDR3 length: 14 residues. Germline lookup yields CDR1 KGHSH and CDR2 LQKENI. V shed 6 bases and J shed 5 bases, with 17 bases lying between them.

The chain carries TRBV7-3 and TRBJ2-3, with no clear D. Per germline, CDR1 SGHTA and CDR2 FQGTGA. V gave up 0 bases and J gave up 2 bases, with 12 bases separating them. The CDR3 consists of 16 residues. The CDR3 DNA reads TGTGCCAGCAGCTTAACCGGTGCTAGACTCACAGATACGCAGTATTTT. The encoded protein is CASSLTGARLTDTQYF. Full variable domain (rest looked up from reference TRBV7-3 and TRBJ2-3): GAGVSQTPSNKVTEKGKYVELRCDPISGHTALYWYRQSLGQGPEFLIYFQGTGAADDSGLPNDRFFAVRPEGSVSTLKIQRTERGDSAVYLCASSLTGARLTDTQYFGPGTRLTVL.

Here the CDR3 DNA reads TGTGCCAGCAGCTTAGTCGGGGGACGTGATTCACCCCTCCACTTT. Translation gives CASSLVGGRDSPLHF. This sequence joins TRBV11-2 and TRBJ1-6; TRBD1 is a possible D gene (5 bases). V was trimmed by 1 base and J by 8 bases, leaving 12 bases between them. Germline V gene lookup returns CDR1 SGHAT and CDR2 FQNNGV. The CDR3 has 15 amino acids.

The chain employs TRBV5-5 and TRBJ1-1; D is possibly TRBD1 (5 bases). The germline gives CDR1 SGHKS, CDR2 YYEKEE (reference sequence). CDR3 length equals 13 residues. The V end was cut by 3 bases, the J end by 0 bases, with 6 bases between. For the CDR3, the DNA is TGTGCCAGCAGCTGGGGCGTGAACACTGAAGCTTTCTTT. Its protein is CASSWGVNTEAFF.

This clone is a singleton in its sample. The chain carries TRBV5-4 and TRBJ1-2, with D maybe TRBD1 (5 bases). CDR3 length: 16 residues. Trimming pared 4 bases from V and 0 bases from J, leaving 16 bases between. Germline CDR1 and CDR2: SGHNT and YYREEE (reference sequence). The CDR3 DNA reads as TGTGCCAGCAGCCCCCCCCCGGGGGTTCCTAACTATGGCTACACCTTC. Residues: CASSPPPGVPNYGYTF.

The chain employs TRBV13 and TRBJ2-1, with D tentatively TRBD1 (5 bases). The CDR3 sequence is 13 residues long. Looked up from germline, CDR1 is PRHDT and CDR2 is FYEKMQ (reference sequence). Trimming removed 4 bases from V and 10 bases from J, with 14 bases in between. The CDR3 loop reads CASSSLLPGEQFF. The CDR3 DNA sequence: TGTGCCAGCAGCTCACTATTACCAGGGGAGCAGTTCTTC.

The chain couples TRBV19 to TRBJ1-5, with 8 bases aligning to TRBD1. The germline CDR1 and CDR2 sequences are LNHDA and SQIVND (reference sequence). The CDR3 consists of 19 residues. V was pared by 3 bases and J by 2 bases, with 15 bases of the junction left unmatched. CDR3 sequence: CASSIRPDRAPQGNQPQHF. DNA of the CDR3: TGTGCCAGTAGTATCCGGCCGGACAGGGCACCCCAAGGCAATCAGCCCCAGCATTTT.

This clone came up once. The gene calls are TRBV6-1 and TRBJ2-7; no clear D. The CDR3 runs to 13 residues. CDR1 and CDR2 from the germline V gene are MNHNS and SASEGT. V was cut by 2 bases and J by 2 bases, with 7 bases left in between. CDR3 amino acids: CASSETPTYEQYV. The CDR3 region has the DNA TGTGCCAGCAGTGAAACTCCCACCTACGAGCAGTACGTC.

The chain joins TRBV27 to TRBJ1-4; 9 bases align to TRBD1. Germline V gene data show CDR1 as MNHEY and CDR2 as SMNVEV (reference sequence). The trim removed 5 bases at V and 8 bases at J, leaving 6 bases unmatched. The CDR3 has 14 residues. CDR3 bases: TGTGCCAGCAGTGCACAGGGGGCCGGGGAAAAACTGTTTTTT. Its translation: CASSAQGAGEKLFF.

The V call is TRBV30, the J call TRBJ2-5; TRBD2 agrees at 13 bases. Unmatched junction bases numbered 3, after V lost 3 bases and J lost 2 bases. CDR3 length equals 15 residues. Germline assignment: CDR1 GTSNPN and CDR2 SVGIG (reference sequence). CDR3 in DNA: TGTGCCTGGAGCCAGGGACTAGCGGGACAAGAGACCCAGTACTTC. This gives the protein CAWSQGLAGQETQYF.

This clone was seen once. The CDR3 nucleotides are TGTGCCAGCAGCCAAGATCTACTTTCAGGGCCGAACACTGAAGCTTTCTTT. Its protein is CASSQDLLSGPNTEAFF. The chain uses TRBV4-2 and TRBJ1-1; a possible D gene is TRBD1 (5 bases). Germline CDR1 LGHNA, CDR2 YNFKEQ. Trimming left V 0 bases short and J 1 base short, with 15 bases between. The CDR3 extends over 17 amino acids.

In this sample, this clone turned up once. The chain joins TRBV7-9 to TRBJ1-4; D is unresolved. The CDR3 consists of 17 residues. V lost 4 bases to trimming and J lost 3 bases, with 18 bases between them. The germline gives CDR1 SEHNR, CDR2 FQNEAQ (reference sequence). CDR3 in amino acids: CASSSWTRGWANEKLFF. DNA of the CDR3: TGTGCCAGCAGCTCCTGGACGCGCGGGTGGGCTAATGAAAAACTGTTTTTT.